Following are 22 T cell receptor beta chains from one sample sequenced in a study of T cell repertoires in cytomegalovirus infection. Via MiXCR, TCRdb re-called the reads, giving one row per CDR3 protein. The repertoire consists of roughly 280,000 distinct CDR3 sequences, with roughly 13% occurring once and the leading ten covering 7% to 9.5%. Sequencing was performed on PBMCs. The origin of the receptors is a human donor in good health (CMV status not recorded). Some clones in this sample may be carry-over from other donors' samples.

This clonotype was found many times. The rearrangement uses TRBV7-2 and TRBJ1-1; TRBD1 agrees at 11 bases. The CDR3 spans 15 residues. J gave up 5 bases and V 5 bases, and 7 bases lay outside the gene matches. From germline, CDR1 is SGHTA and CDR2 FQGNSA. The CDR3 DNA is TGTGCCAGCAGCCCCGGACAGGGGGCAGGAACTGAAGCTTTCTTT. As protein: CASSPGQGAGTEAFF.

This clonotype was seen more than once but under ten times. This sequence joins TRBV6-5 and TRBJ2-5; 12 positions match TRBD2. Germline V gene data show CDR1 as MNHEY and CDR2 as SVGAGI. The ends lost 6 bases at V and 5 bases at J; junction bases unmatched: 13. CDR3 length: 17 residues. In nucleotides, the CDR3 is TGTGCCAGCAGAAGAGGTGGGACTAGCGGGTTAGCTGAGACCCAGTACTTC. Protein sequence: CASRRGGTSGLAETQYF.

As concerns this clonotype: A much larger clone lies one base from this, so it may be a read error. The rearrangement uses TRBV3-1 and TRBJ2-2; D is ambiguous. Germline V gives CDR1 LGHDT, CDR2 YNNKEL (reference sequence). V was clipped by 4 bases and J by 7 bases, with 7 bases between them. CDR3 length: 12 residues. DNA for the CDR3: TGTGCCAGCAGCCTCTACAGCGGGGAGCTGTTTTTT. This codes for CASSLYSGELFF.

This clonotype was seen many times. V gene TRBV7-2 combines with J gene TRBJ1-6; 8 nucleotides line up with TRBD1. With 7 bases clipped from V and 5 bases from J, the junction kept 7 bases outside the gene matches. The CDR3 is 15 amino acids. CDR1 and CDR2 (germline): SGHTA, FQGNSA. The CDR3 spells CASTQDRGNNSPLHF. In DNA form, the CDR3 reads TGTGCCAGCACCCAAGACAGGGGCAATAATTCACCCCTCCACTTT.

The J gene is TRBJ1-6, the V gene TRBV28; no firm D call. CDR3 size: 14 residues. The germline V gene has CDR1 MDHEN and CDR2 SYDVKM. V shed 4 bases and J shed 13 bases, with 17 bases lying between them. Written as DNA, the CDR3 is TGTGCCAGCAGTTCCGTAGGGTGGGTGGGGCCCCTCCACTTT. Its translation: CASSSVGWVGPLHF.

In its sample, this clonotype was seen a few times. This sequence joins TRBV5-1 and TRBJ1-4, with 9 nucleotides matching TRBD1. The CDR3 extends over 17 amino acids. Germline CDR1 reads SGHRS; CDR2 reads YFSETQ. With 7 bases clipped from V and 3 bases from J, the junction kept 13 bases outside the gene matches. CDR3 DNA sequence: TGCGCCAGCGCCTCGGCGGGACAGGGTGTAGCTAATGAAAAACTGTTTTTT. Protein product: CASASAGQGVANEKLFF.

V usage is TRBV6-5 and J usage is TRBJ1-2; TRBD1 might be the D (5 bases). Germline CDR1 and CDR2: MNHEY and SVGAGI. V dropped 0 bases and J dropped 8 bases, with 16 bases sitting between them. CDR3 length: 15 amino acids. The CDR3 DNA is TGTGCCAGCAGTTACTCGATGGGACTTCCTAGAGGCTACACCTTC. The encoded protein is CASSYSMGLPRGYTF.

This clonotype was seen ten or more times. The chain carries TRBV20-1 and TRBJ2-3; D unclear. Per germline, CDR1 DFQATT and CDR2 SNEGSKA (reference sequence). The CDR3 has 13 amino acids. The V end lost 0 bases, the J end lost 2 bases, and 6 bases lay between the germline ends. This CDR3 is CSARDSVTDTQYF. The CDR3 region has the DNA TGCAGTGCTAGAGATTCTGTCACAGATACGCAGTATTTT.

This clonotype was picked up many times. This rearrangement joins TRBV29-1 to TRBJ2-3; 8 bases align to TRBD1. With 3 bases clipped from V and 6 bases from J, the junction kept 2 bases outside the gene matches. The germline V gene has CDR1 SQVTM and CDR2 ANQGSEA. This CDR3 is built from 12 residues. This chain's CDR3 is CSVDRGLDTQYF. Here the CDR3 DNA reads TGCAGCGTTGACAGGGGGCTTGATACGCAGTATTTT.

This clonotype came up many times. This chain links TRBV29-1 with TRBJ1-5; D remains ambiguous. Trimming shortened V by 6 bases and J by 0 bases, and 9 bases separated the two germline ends. The CDR3 has 13 residues. Germline V gene data show CDR1 as SQVTM and CDR2 as ANQGSEA. Here the CDR3 reads CSVGPGSNQPQHF. DNA of the CDR3: TGCAGCGTCGGACCAGGTAGCAATCAGCCCCAGCATTTT.

This clonotype was observed a few times. J is TRBJ2-3 and V is TRBV6-1, with a weak D call TRBD2 (6 bases). Trimming left V 6 bases short and J 4 bases short, with 17 bases between. The germline CDR1 and CDR2 sequences are MNHNS and SASEGT. The CDR3 totals 15 residues. Here the CDR3 DNA reads TGTGCCAGCAGCGAGTTGGACGGGGGATCAGATACGCAGTATTTT. It is translated as CASSELDGGSDTQYF.

In its sample, this clonotype was seen a few times. The chain recombines TRBV20-1 with TRBJ2-1, with a tentative D call TRBD2 (5 bases). Trimming took 6 bases from V and 9 from J, leaving 15 bases between them. Germline V gene data show CDR1 as DFQATT and CDR2 as SNEGSKA (reference sequence). CDR3 length equals 12 residues. CDR3 sequence reads: CSAPRGAGEQFF. Written as DNA, the CDR3 is TGCAGTGCCCCTCGGGGTGCAGGTGAGCAGTTCTTC.

This clonotype was counted ten times or more. V is TRBV6-6 and J is TRBJ1-5; TRBD1 matches 7 bases. CDR3 length equals 14 residues. J was trimmed by 5 bases and V by 2 bases; bases with no gene match: 3. Germline values: CDR1 MNHNY, CDR2 SVGAGI (reference sequence). The CDR3 nucleotides read TGTGCCAGCAGTTACCCCACAGGGGATCAGCCCCAGCATTTT. Amino acids: CASSYPTGDQPQHF.

This clonotype was counted only a few times. The chain uses TRBV20-1 and TRBJ1-1; D is ambiguous. Germline V gene sequence: CDR1 DFQATT, CDR2 SNEGSKA (reference sequence). Between the trimmed V and J ends, which lost 5 bases and 3 bases, there was a span of 10 bases. The CDR3 contains 12 residues. CDR3 sequence (DNA): TGCAGTGCTCCTGACGGTTACACTGAAGCTTTCTTT. Its translation is CSAPDGYTEAFF.

V is TRBV19 and J is TRBJ2-2; no reliable D call. The CDR3 loop spans 14 amino acids. The germline CDR1 and CDR2 sequences are LNHDA and SQIVND (reference sequence). Trimming cost V 3 bases and J 4 bases, with 9 bases left between them. DNA for the CDR3: TGTGCCAGTAGTATTTCAGTGACCACCGGGGAGCTGTTTTTT. It encodes CASSISVTTGELFF.

This clonotype was counted a few times. V usage is TRBV20-1 and J usage is TRBJ2-1; D possibly matches TRBD1 or TRBD2 (6 bases each). Germline V gene sequence: CDR1 DFQATT, CDR2 SNEGSKA (reference sequence). V shed 5 bases and J shed 0 bases, with 14 bases lying between them. The CDR3 runs to 15 residues. The CDR3 DNA reads TGCAGTGCTGGGGGCCTGGAGGGCTCCTACAATGAGCAGTTCTTC. Amino acid sequence: CSAGGLEGSYNEQFF.

This clonotype was seen repeatedly, ten times or more. The gene calls are TRBV7-2 and TRBJ2-1, with D possibly TRBD2 on 6 matching bases. Germline V CDR1 and CDR2: SGHTA, FQGNSA. V lost 1 base, J lost 4 bases, and 11 bases lay in between. CDR3 length: 15 amino acids. CDR3 nucleotide sequence: TGTGCCAGCAGCTTAGGACTAGTGGGGTACAATGAGCAGTTCTTC. Translating it yields CASSLGLVGYNEQFF.

This clonotype occurred a few times. The chain is built from TRBV10-3 and TRBJ1-1, with a tentative D call TRBD1 (5 bases). CDR1 and CDR2 from the germline V gene are ENHRY and SYGVKD. The V and J ends lost 3 bases and 6 bases respectively, with 17 bases between them. The CDR3 loop spans 15 amino acids. CDR3 amino acids: CAISDAPGQSAEAFF. CDR3 nucleotide sequence: TGTGCCATCAGTGATGCCCCCGGACAATCCGCTGAAGCTTTCTTT.

There are many counts of this clonotype. The rearrangement uses TRBV7-2 and TRBJ2-7, with D tentatively TRBD2 (6 bases). This CDR3 is built from 14 residues. The germline gives CDR1 SGHTA, CDR2 FQGNSA. Trimming shortened V by 1 base and J by 5 bases, and 12 bases separated the two germline ends. CDR3 sequence: CASSLVAGSHEQYF. CDR3 nucleotides: TGTGCCAGCAGCTTAGTTGCGGGATCCCACGAGCAGTACTTC. Filled out from reference TRBV7-2 and TRBJ2-7, the complete variable domain reads GAGVSQSPSNKVTEKGKDVELRCDPISGHTALYWYRQSLGQGLEFLIYFQGNSAPDKSGLPSDRFSAERTGGSVSTLTIQRTQQEDSAVYLCASSLVAGSHEQYFGPGTRLTVT.

There are many counts of this clonotype. CDR3 residues: CASTQRGNTEAFF. Written as DNA, the CDR3 is TGTGCCAGTACCCAACGAGGGAACACTGAAGCTTTCTTT. The chain links TRBV19 to TRBJ1-1; D is ambiguous. The germline CDR1 and CDR2 sequences are LNHDA and SQIVND (reference sequence). CDR3 length: 13 residues. The V and J ends lost 7 bases and 1 base respectively, with 10 bases between them.

There are a few counts of this clonotype. This chain joins TRBV7-9 and TRBJ2-1; D perhaps matches TRBD1 (5 bases). The CDR3 extends over 16 amino acids. Germline V CDR1 and CDR2: SEHNR, FQNEAQ (reference sequence). Trimming cost V 3 bases and J 3 bases, with 15 bases left between them. For the CDR3, the DNA is TGTGCCAGCAGCTTCCCGGTGGGGCAGGGCTACAATGAGCAGTTCTTC. It codes for CASSFPVGQGYNEQFF. Filled out from reference TRBV7-9 and TRBJ2-1, the complete variable domain reads DTGVSQNPRHKITKRGQNVTFRCDPISEHNRLYWYRQTLGQGPEFLTYFQNEAQLEKSRLLSDRFSAERPKGSFSTLEIQRTEQGDSAMYLCASSFPVGQGYNEQFFGPGTRLTVL.

This clonotype was detected only a few times. The chain recombines TRBV20-1 with TRBJ2-5; TRBD2 might be the D (6 bases). The CDR3 is made up of 14 amino acids. V lost 0 bases to trimming and J lost 1 base, with 9 bases between them. Looked up from germline, CDR1 is DFQATT and CDR2 is SNEGSKA (reference sequence). CDR3 residues: CSARDAGRQETQYF. CDR3 DNA sequence: TGCAGTGCTAGAGATGCGGGGCGCCAAGAGACCCAGTACTTC.